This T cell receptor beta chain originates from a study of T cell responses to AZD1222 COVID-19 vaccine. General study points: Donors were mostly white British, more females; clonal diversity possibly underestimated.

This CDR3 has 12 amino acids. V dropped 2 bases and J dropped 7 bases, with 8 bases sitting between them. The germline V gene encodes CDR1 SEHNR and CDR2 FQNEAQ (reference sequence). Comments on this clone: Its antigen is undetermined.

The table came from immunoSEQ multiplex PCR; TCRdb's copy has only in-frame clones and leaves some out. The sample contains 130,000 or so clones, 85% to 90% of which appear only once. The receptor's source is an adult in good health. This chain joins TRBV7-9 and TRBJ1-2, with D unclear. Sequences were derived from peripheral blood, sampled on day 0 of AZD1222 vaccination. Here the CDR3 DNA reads TGTGCCAGCAGCTTAATCCGGGCTGGCTACACCTTC. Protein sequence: CASSLIRAGYTF.